What follows are 4 T cell receptor beta chains derived from one specimen sequenced in a study of CD8+ T cells in alopecia areata (dated by TCRdb to between 2018 and 2020). Libraries were made using the immunoSEQ multiplex PCR assay. RNA was extracted from all samples and reverse transcribed into cDNA as template for TCR sequencing. The immuneACCESS repertoire file appears here via TCRdb, limited to in-frame rearrangements. These files lack a portion of the clones; in checked studies, under half of the deficit traces to unresolved V genes, and the cause of the others is not known. This sample lists some 150,000 clones; around 55% were detected once. The ten largest account for 15% to 20% of the sample. The time point label here, explained by the study, means: baseline before oral tofacitinib. The material sequenced was CD8+ T cells sorted from blood, taken at week 0. These TCRs come from a human donor with alopecia areata.

The rearrangement links TRBV4-3 to TRBJ1-6; 8 positions match TRBD1. The CDR3 covers 16 residues. CDR1 is LGHNA and CDR2 is YSLEER in the germline V gene. The ends lost 1 base at V and 10 bases at J; junction bases unmatched: 9. The CDR3 DNA follows: TGCGCCAGCAGCCAAGTGCTGGACAGGGCTAGCTCACCCCTCCACTTT. Its protein product is CASSQVLDRASSPLHF.

This chain uses TRBV28 with TRBJ1-2; tentatively, D is TRBD1 (6 bases). Per the germline V gene, CDR1 is MDHEN and CDR2 is SYDVKM. This CDR3 has 14 amino acids. Trimming shortened V by 7 bases and J by 2 bases, and 14 bases separated the two germline ends. Written as DNA, the CDR3 is TGTGCCAGCACCCCAACAGGGACCAACTATGGCTACACCTTC. Translated: CASTPTGTNYGYTF.

This clone was counted between two and nine times. V gene TRBV29-1 combines with J gene TRBJ2-6, with D possibly TRBD1 on 6 matching bases. CDR1 SQVTM and CDR2 ANQGSEA come from the germline V gene. The germline V and J ends were trimmed by 4 bases and 2 bases, with 15 bases remaining between them. CDR3 size: 16 residues. The CDR3: CSVVPGQNPGANVLTF. Here the CDR3 DNA reads TGCAGCGTTGTTCCAGGACAGAACCCTGGGGCCAACGTCCTGACTTTC.

V and J are TRBV30 and TRBJ1-2; no reliable D call. Between the trimmed V and J ends, which lost 4 bases and 4 bases, there was a span of 22 bases. This CDR3 is built from 16 residues. CDR1 and CDR2 (germline): GTSNPN, SVGIG (reference sequence). The CDR3 nucleotides are TGTGCCTGGATCCGGGAGGGCCGCCTTTTGACCTATGGCTACACCTTC. Its translation is CAWIREGRLLTYGYTF. Supplemented by reference TRBV30 and TRBJ1-2, the full variable domain reads SQTIHQWPATLVQPVGSPLSLECTVEGTSNPNLYWYRQAAGRGLQLLFYSVGIGQISSEVPQNLSASRPQDRQFILSSKKLLLSDSGFYLCAWIREGRLLTYGYTFGSGTRLTVV.